This TCR beta chain was captured by sequencing in a study of blood T cell repertoires in COVID-19. Across the study: Nucleic acid was either cDNA or gDNA, and it came from T cells, B-cell-depleted T cells, or PBMCs.

The protocol was immunoSEQ multiplex PCR, while the TCRdb copy is restricted to in-frame clones and leaves out a portion. The table includes 35,000 to 45,000 clones, over 75% detected once. Trimming removed 3 bases at V and 1 base at J, with 18 bases between. The CDR3 loop spans 17 amino acids. CDR1 and CDR2 from the germline V gene are LNHNV and YYDKDF (reference sequence). The J gene is TRBJ2-5, the V gene TRBV15; D may be TRBD2 (6 bases). The sequenced sample was peripheral blood. The sequence was collected from a human donor in a cohort sampled during active COVID-19. The CDR3 here is CATSRSSGRGRQETQYF. For the CDR3, the DNA is TGTGCCACCAGCAGGAGCTCGGGGCGGGGACGCCAAGAGACCCAGTACTTC.